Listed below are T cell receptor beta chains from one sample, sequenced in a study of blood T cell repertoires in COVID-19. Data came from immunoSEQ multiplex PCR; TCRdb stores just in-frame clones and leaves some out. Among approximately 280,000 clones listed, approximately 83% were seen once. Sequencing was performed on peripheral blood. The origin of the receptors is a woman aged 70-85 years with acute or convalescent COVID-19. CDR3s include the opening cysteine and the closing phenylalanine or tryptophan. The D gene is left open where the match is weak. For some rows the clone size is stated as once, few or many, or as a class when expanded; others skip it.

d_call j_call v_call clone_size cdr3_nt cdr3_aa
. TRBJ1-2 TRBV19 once TGTGCCAGTAGTATAGTTGGCGGGCCTCGACGGGGCTACACCTTC CASSIVGGPRRGYTF
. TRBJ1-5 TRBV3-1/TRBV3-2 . TGTGCCAGCAGCCAACCGGGAACGGGATGGATGGGCAATCAGCCCCAGCATTTT CASSQPGTGWMGNQPQHF
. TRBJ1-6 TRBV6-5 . TGTGCCAGCAGTTACTCGGTGAGAGGGAATAGATCACCCCTCCACTTT CASSYSVRGNRSPLHF
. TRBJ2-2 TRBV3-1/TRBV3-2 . TGTGCCAGCAGCCAAAACTTGGGGGGGCGCACCGGGGAGCTGTTTTTT CASSQNLGGRTGELFF
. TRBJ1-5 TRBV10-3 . TGTGCCATCCCAAACAGGGAGAGCAATCAGCCCCAGCATTTT CAIPNRESNQPQHF
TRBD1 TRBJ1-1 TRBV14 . TGTGCCAGCAGCCTATTCAGGGGGCTGAACACTGAAGCTTTCTTT CASSLFRGLNTEAFF
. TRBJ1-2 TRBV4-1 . TGCGCCAGCAGCCAAGGCGGCGCTAACTATGGCTACACCTTC CASSQGGANYGYTF
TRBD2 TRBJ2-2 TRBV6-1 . TGTGCCAGCAGTGAAAGTTGGGCTAGCGGACCCGTCGGGGAGCTGTTTTTT CASSESWASGPVGELFF
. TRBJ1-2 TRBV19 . TGTGCCAGTAGCACGAATGGGGGGGTAGGTGGCTACACCTTC CASSTNGGVGGYTF
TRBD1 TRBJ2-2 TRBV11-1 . TGTGCCAGCAGAGGGGACAGAGCAAACACCGGGGAGCTGTTTTTT CASRGDRANTGELFF
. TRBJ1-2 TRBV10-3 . TGTGCCATCGCAGCGCTTACCCGGGGGAACTATGGCTACACCTTC CAIAALTRGNYGYTF
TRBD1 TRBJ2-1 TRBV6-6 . TGTGCCAGCAGTTCGACAGGGGGGACGAACAATGAGCAGTTCTTC CASSSTGGTNNEQFF
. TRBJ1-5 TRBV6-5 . TGTGCCAGCAGTTACTCGAGGGAACAGCCCCAGCATTTT CASSYSREQPQHF
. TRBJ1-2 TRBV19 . TGTGCCAGTAGTAGTCCGTTCTATGGCTACACCTTC CASSSPFYGYTF
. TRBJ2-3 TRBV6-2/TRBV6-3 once TGTGCCAGCAGTCCCGGGAAATGGGATACAGATACGCAGTATTTT CASSPGKWDTDTQYF
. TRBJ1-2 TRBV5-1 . TGCGCCAGCAGCTTGGGGCCGACAGGCTTCGGTGGCTACACCTTC CASSLGPTGFGGYTF
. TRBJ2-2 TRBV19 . TGTGCCAGTAGTATTTCAGGGGCCGGGGAGCTGTTTTTT CASSISGAGELFF
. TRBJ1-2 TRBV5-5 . TGTGCCAGCAGCTTGGGGGCTGCAGGGATCTATGGCTACACCTTC CASSLGAAGIYGYTF
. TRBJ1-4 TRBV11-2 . TGTGCCAGCAGTAGGGGTATGGGGGAAAAACTGTTTTTT CASSRGMGEKLFF
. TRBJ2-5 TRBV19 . TGTGCCAGTAGTATGACAGTGTACCAAGAGACCCAGTACTTC CASSMTVYQETQYF
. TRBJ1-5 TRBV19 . TGTGCCAGTAGTATGGTACAGCTAAGGAATCAGCCCCAGCATTTT CASSMVQLRNQPQHF
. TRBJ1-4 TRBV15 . TGTGCCACCAGCAGAGATAGGCAGGGGAATGAAAAACTGTTTTTT CATSRDRQGNEKLFF
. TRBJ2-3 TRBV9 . TGTGCCAGCAGCGGTTCTTTCCCCACAGATACGCAGTATTTT CASSGSFPTDTQYF
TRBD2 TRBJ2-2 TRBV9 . TGTGCCAGCAGCGTCCTAGCGGGGGGCACCGTCCCCGGGGAGCTGTTTTTT CASSVLAGGTVPGELFF
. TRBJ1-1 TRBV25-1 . TGTGCCAGCAGCCCTTTGGGGGGGGGTGGCACTGAAGCTTTCTTT CASSPLGGGGTEAFF
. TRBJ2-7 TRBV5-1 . TGCGCCAGCAGCTTGTACAGGGAAGCCTACGAGCAGTACTTC CASSLYREAYEQYF
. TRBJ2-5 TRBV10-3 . TGTGCCATCAGTGAGCCGTCTTCTCAGACCCAGTACTTC CAISEPSSQTQYF
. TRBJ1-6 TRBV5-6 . TGTGCCAGCAGCTTGTACGGGGGAAATTCACCCCTCCACTTT CASSLYGGNSPLHF
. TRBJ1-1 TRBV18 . TGTGCCAGCTCACCTGAAGGGGGGGTGGCTGCTGAAGCTTTCTTT CASSPEGGVAAEAFF
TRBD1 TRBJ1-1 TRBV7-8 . TGTGCCAGCAGCGCCCCGGGACAGGGGAACACTGAAGCTTTCTTT CASSAPGQGNTEAFF
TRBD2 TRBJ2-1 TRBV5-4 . TGTGCCAGCAGCGCGGGGGATCACTACAATGAGCAGTTCTTC CASSAGDHYNEQFF
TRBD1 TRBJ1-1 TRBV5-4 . TGTGCCAGCAGCTTGGGGAACAGGGGGGTGACTGAAGCTTTCTTT CASSLGNRGVTEAFF
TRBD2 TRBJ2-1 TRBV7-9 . TGTGCCAGCACCATAAGAGCGGGGGGCGATGAGCAGTTCTTC CASTIRAGGDEQFF
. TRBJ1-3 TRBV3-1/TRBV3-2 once TGTGCCAGCAGCCCCAGGTCCACCGGGGGGAACACCATATATTTT CASSPRSTGGNTIYF
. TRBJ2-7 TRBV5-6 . TGTGCCAGCAGTCCTCCGGTCGGCTCCGGGACTTTCAGCTCCTACGAGCAGTACTTC CASSPPVGSGTFSSYEQYF
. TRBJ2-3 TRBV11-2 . TGTGCCAGCAGCTTAGGAGCCTTTGGCACAGATACGCAGTATTTT CASSLGAFGTDTQYF
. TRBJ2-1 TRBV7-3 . TGTGCCAGCAGCCCTCGCCCGGGGAGCTCCTACAATGAGCAGTTCTTC CASSPRPGSSYNEQFF
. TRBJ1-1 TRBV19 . TGTGCCAGTAGAACCCTAACAGGGTTAGACACTGAAGCTTTCTTT CASRTLTGLDTEAFF
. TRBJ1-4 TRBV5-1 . TGCGCCAGCAGCCCAGGGACTCTAGAAAAACTGTTTTTT CASSPGTLEKLFF
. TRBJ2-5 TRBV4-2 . TGTGCCAGCAGCCCTGGGACGGCCAAAGGGGGGACCCAGTACTTC CASSPGTAKGGTQYF
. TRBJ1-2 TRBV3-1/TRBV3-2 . TGTGCCAGCAGCCAACCCGGGAACGGCTACACCTTC CASSQPGNGYTF
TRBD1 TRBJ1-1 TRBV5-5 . TGTGCCAGCACCAAGACAGGGAGAGTCAGTAGTGAAGCTTTCTTT CASTKTGRVSSEAFF
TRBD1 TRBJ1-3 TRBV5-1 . TGCGCCAGCAGCCAAGAGGGGGCGTACAGAAACACCATATATTTT CASSQEGAYRNTIYF
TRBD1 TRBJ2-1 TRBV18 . TGTGCCAGCTCACCAAAGCCGCCCGGGGACAGGGGGCGAGATGAGCAGTTCTTC CASSPKPPGDRGRDEQFF
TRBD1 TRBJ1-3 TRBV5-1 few TGCGCCAGCTGGAGAGGGGGCGCATCTGGAAACACCATATATTTT CASWRGGASGNTIYF
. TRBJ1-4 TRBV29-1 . TGCAGCGTCATGCGACGGGATCGCACTAATGAAAAACTGTTTTTT CSVMRRDRTNEKLFF
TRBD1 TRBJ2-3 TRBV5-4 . TGTGCCAGCAGCGCGGACAGGGGCACAGATACGCAGTATTTT CASSADRGTDTQYF
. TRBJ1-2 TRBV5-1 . TGCGCCAGCAGCGCCGGAACAGGTAGTAGCTATGGCTACACCTTC CASSAGTGSSYGYTF